The 25 T cell receptor beta chains below were found in one sample sequenced in a study of cytomegalovirus exposure and HLA in healthy donors. In the PCR, 60 Vbeta and 13 Jbeta primers were used. Clones were sequenced by immunoSEQ multiplex PCR, and TCRdb holds only the in-frame ones, with some missing. This table holds roughly 99,000 clones, approximately 84% found once. Source material: PBMCs. The receptors here all came from a man between 25 and 39 years old in good health and CMV-seronegative.

The rearrangement joins TRBV2 to TRBJ1-3, with D unclear. Deletions cut 6 bases from V and 4 bases from J, with 19 bases between. The CDR3 sequence is 16 residues long. Germline CDR1 reads SNHLY; CDR2 reads FYNNEI. The DNA for the CDR3 is TGTGCCAGCAGAGGAATCATACCCGAGCGGGGAAACACCATATATTTT. This translates into CASRGIIPERGNTIYF.

V is TRBV19 and J is TRBJ1-1, with 8 bases matching TRBD1. This CDR3 has 16 residues. Germline trimming cut 3 bases from V and 3 bases from J; bases unmatched to any gene: 9. CDR1 is LNHDA and CDR2 is SQIVND in the germline V gene (reference sequence). The DNA of the CDR3 is TGTGCCAGTAGTATTGAGGGCAGGGGGCAGTACACTGAAGCTTTCTTT. As protein: CASSIEGRGQYTEAFF. The whole variable domain, filled in from reference TRBV19 and TRBJ1-1, reads DGGITQSPKYLFRKEGQNVTLSCEQNLNHDAMYWYRQDPGQGLRLIYYSQIVNDFQKGDIAEGYSVSREKKESFPLTVTSAQKNPTAFYLCASSIEGRGQYTEAFFGQGTRLTVV.

The chain has TRBV27 and TRBJ2-3; D is unclear. V was shortened by 5 bases and J by 1 base, with 10 bases between the two germline ends. The CDR3 runs 14 residues. Germline loops: CDR1 MNHEY, CDR2 SMNVEV (reference sequence). CDR3 sequence (DNA): TGTGCCAGCAGTCCTGGAGTGGGCACAGATACGCAGTATTTT. Translation gives CASSPGVGTDTQYF.

There are a few counts of this clone. The chain is built from TRBV6-5 and TRBJ1-1, with 8 bases lining up with TRBD1. The V gene end was trimmed by 6 bases and the J gene end by 9 bases; junction bases not matched to a gene: 9. There are 13 residues in the CDR3. Germline lookup yields CDR1 MNHEY and CDR2 SVGAGI. This CDR3 is CASRLTGEGKAFF. Here the CDR3 DNA reads TGTGCCAGCAGACTGACAGGGGAAGGTAAAGCTTTCTTT.

The rearrangement uses TRBV18 and TRBJ1-6, with a possible D match to TRBD1 (5 bases). From germline, CDR1 is KGHSH and CDR2 LQKENI. CDR3 size: 14 residues. V gave up 6 bases and J gave up 6 bases, with 12 bases separating them. The CDR3 loop is CASSPGTSNSPLHF. DNA for the CDR3: TGTGCCAGCTCCCCCGGGACTAGTAATTCACCCCTCCACTTT.

The gene calls are TRBV11-3 and TRBJ2-7; 8 bases match TRBD2. With V trimmed by 1 base and J by 7 bases, 21 bases remained unmatched. The CDR3 length is 19 residues. CDR1 and CDR2 (germline): SGHNT, YENEEA. The CDR3 reads CASSLGDERGPLLEQEQYF. CDR3 nucleotides: TGTGCCAGCAGCTTAGGGGACGAGCGGGGGCCCCTTTTAGAGCAGGAGCAGTACTTC.

The V call is TRBV5-1, the J call TRBJ2-7, with 9 bases aligning to TRBD2. The CDR3 length is 16 residues. V trimming: 1 base; J trimming: 6 bases; junction bases outside the gene matches: 11. From germline, CDR1 is SGHRS and CDR2 YFSETQ. CDR3 coding DNA: TGCGCCAGCAGCTTGCGGCTAGCGGGGAGCGGCCTCGAGCAGTACTTC. Translation gives CASSLRLAGSGLEQYF.

The V and J genes are TRBV27 and TRBJ2-3, with TRBD2 matching 13 bases. The CDR3 runs 19 residues. Germline CDR1 is MNHEY and CDR2 is SMNVEV (reference sequence). Trimming cost V 5 bases and J 2 bases; bases outside gene matches: 13. The CDR3 region has the DNA TGTGCCAGCAGTCCTCCGGGACTAGCGGGACTTTTTTCCACAGATACGCAGTATTTT. As protein: CASSPPGLAGLFSTDTQYF.

This clone has only one observation. V and J are TRBV5-1 and TRBJ1-4; maybe TRBD1 (5 bases). Germline CDR1 and CDR2: SGHRS and YFSETQ. This CDR3 has 14 residues. Trimming took 3 bases from V and 5 from J, leaving 11 bases between them. CDR3 DNA sequence: TGCGCCAGCAGCTACGACAGTGGGAATGAAAAACTGTTTTTT. It is translated as CASSYDSGNEKLFF. The full variable domain, with the rest looked up from reference TRBV5-1 and TRBJ1-4, is KAGVTQTPRYLIKTRGQQVTLSCSPISGHRSVSWYQQTPGQGLQFLFEYFSETQRNKGNFPGRFSGRQFSNSRSEMNVSTLELGDSALYLCASSYDSGNEKLFFGSGTQLSVL.

The chain recombines TRBV30 with TRBJ2-7; 8 bases fit TRBD2. The junction had 8 bases not matched to a gene; V was cut back by 1 base and J by 6 bases. Looked up from germline, CDR1 is GTSNPN and CDR2 is SVGIG (reference sequence). The CDR3 has 14 residues. Written as DNA, the CDR3 is TGTGCCTGGAGTGGGAACGGGAGGGCCCGCGAGCAGTACTTC. Protein product: CAWSGNGRAREQYF.

The chain links TRBV11-2 to TRBJ2-5, with D possibly being TRBD1 (6 bases). The V end lost 4 bases, the J end lost 5 bases, and 14 bases lay between the germline ends. The CDR3 length is 14 residues. Germline CDR1 is SGHAT and CDR2 is FQNNGV. The CDR3 DNA is TGTGCCAGCAGCTCCAACAGGGCTTGGGAGACCCAGTACTTC. It encodes CASSSNRAWETQYF.

J is TRBJ2-7 and V is TRBV1; the tabulated D call, TRBD1, remains unverified against the DNA. TRBV1 is shown as a pseudogene. The CDR3 totals 12 residues. CDR3 protein: CTSPGQGARRYF. CDR3 DNA sequence: TGCACCAGCCCGGGACAGGGGGCGCGACGGTACTTC.

This chain links TRBV5-1 with TRBJ2-7, with a weak D call TRBD1 (6 bases). Deletions cut 3 bases from V and 9 bases from J, with 13 bases between. Germline V gene lookup returns CDR1 SGHRS and CDR2 YFSETQ. This CDR3 is 12 amino acids long. CDR3 amino acids: CASSSPQGGQYF. The CDR3 bases are TGCGCCAGCAGCTCCCCACAGGGCGGGCAGTACTTC.

J is TRBJ1-5 and V is TRBV6-1; D perhaps matches TRBD1 (5 bases). CDR1 and CDR2 from the germline V gene are MNHNS and SASEGT. Trimming cost V 1 base and J 4 bases, with 11 bases left between them. The CDR3 sequence is 15 residues long. CDR3 sequence (DNA): TGTGCCAGCAGTGAAGTATGGACACCGAATCAGCCCCAGCATTTT. This translates into CASSEVWTPNQPQHF.

The chain has TRBV6-1 and TRBJ2-1; maybe TRBD1 (5 bases). The CDR3 length is 14 residues. Germline loops: CDR1 MNHNS, CDR2 SASEGT. Trimming shortened V by 1 base and J by 6 bases, and 10 bases separated the two germline ends. This CDR3 is CASSEGQGGNEQFF. The CDR3 nucleotides are TGTGCCAGCAGTGAAGGGCAGGGTGGCAATGAGCAGTTCTTC.

The rearrangement links TRBV4-1 to TRBJ2-1, with TRBD2 matching over 16 bases. From germline, CDR1 is MGHRA and CDR2 YSYEKL. V lost 4 bases to trimming and J lost 7 bases; unmatched junction nucleotides: 4. The CDR3 has 16 amino acids. The CDR3 DNA sequence: TGCGCCAGCAGCCCGGGACTAGCGGGAGGGAGGAATGAGCAGTTCTTC. This codes for CASSPGLAGGRNEQFF.

With regard to this clone: A junction boundary mismatches the germline segment, possibly from a read error. The genes are TRBV7-7 and TRBJ2-5; 11 positions match TRBD2. The CDR3 length is 14 residues. Germline loops: CDR1 SSHAT, CDR2 FNYEAQ (reference sequence). CDR3 in DNA: TGTGCTAGCAGCCTAGCGGGGGGAAGAGAGACCCAGTACTTC. Translated: CASSLAGGRETQYF.

The CDR3 nucleotides are TGCAGTGCCCCCGCGGGGGTGACCCAGTACTTC. This sequence encodes CSAPAGVTQYF. J is TRBJ2-5 and V is TRBV20-1; 7 bases align to TRBD2. After removal of 6 bases from V and 7 bases from J, the junction contained 5 bases not matched to a gene. This CDR3 has 11 amino acids. Germline values: CDR1 DFQATT, CDR2 SNEGSKA (reference sequence).

The genes are TRBV4-1 and TRBJ2-3, with 9 bases aligning to TRBD2. Germline assignment: CDR1 MGHRA and CDR2 YSYEKL. This CDR3 comprises 19 residues. V dropped 2 bases and J dropped 0; count of bases not matched to a gene: 12. CDR3 DNA sequence: TGCGCCAGCAGCCAAAAGACCATATCTAGCGGGAAGAGCACAGATACGCAGTATTTT. This translates into CASSQKTISSGKSTDTQYF.

This clone has a handful of counts. The chain joins TRBV5-3 to TRBJ1-3, with D unclear. TRBV5-3 is an ORF, with its function uncertain. This CDR3 comprises 16 residues. Between the trimmed V and J ends, which lost 3 bases and 0 bases, there was a span of 13 bases. The CDR3 DNA follows: TGTGCCAGAAGCTCCCATGACTCATACTCTGGAAACACCATATATTTT. This gives the protein CARSSHDSYSGNTIYF.

This CDR3 reads CASSEALLAEYNEQFF. CDR3 DNA sequence: TGTGCCAGCAGTGAAGCGCTACTAGCGGAGTACAATGAGCAGTTCTTC. V and J are TRBV2 and TRBJ2-1; 8 bases agree with TRBD2. CDR3 length equals 16 residues. V trimming: 0 bases; J trimming: 4 bases; junction bases outside the gene matches: 5. The germline V gene has CDR1 SNHLY and CDR2 FYNNEI.

The chain is built from TRBV27 and TRBJ1-6, with no clear D. V was trimmed by 5 bases and J by 5 bases, leaving 4 bases between them. The length of the CDR3 is 12 residues. Germline CDR1 MNHEY, CDR2 SMNVEV (reference sequence). The CDR3 spells CASSPNNSPLHF. CDR3 bases: TGTGCCAGCAGTCCAAATAATTCACCCCTCCACTTT.

This clone came up a few times. This sequence joins TRBV28 and TRBJ2-1, with 10 bases aligning to TRBD1. V shed 8 bases and J 11 bases; nucleotides not matched to a gene: 9. CDR3 length: 13 amino acids. The V gene's germline CDR1 is MDHEN and CDR2 SYDVKM. As DNA, the CDR3 is TGTGCCAGCGATGAGGGACAGGGGTTTAAGCAGTTCTTC. Protein product: CASDEGQGFKQFF.

The chain carries TRBV4-1 and TRBJ2-7, with D perhaps matching TRBD1 (7 bases). Trimming took off 4 bases at V and 5 bases at J, with 18 bases between the two ends. The CDR3 extends over 15 amino acids. The V gene's germline CDR1 is MGHRA and CDR2 YSYEKL. CDR3 protein: CASSPLQGRDHEQYF. The CDR3 nucleotides are TGCGCCAGCAGCCCCCTACAGGGGCGGGACCACGAGCAGTACTTC.

This chain connects TRBV7-6 to TRBJ2-7; 7 bases fit TRBD2. J lost 2 bases, V lost 1 base, and 8 bases had no gene match. Germline values: CDR1 SGHVS, CDR2 FNYEAQ. CDR3 size: 16 residues. The CDR3 sequence is CASSLVPGGSPYEQYF. The CDR3 nucleotides are TGTGCCAGCAGCTTAGTTCCGGGGGGATCTCCCTACGAGCAGTACTTC.